Below, 21 T cell receptor beta chains from the same sample are listed, as sequenced in a study of shared clonotypes between healthy human individuals. TCRdb keeps only in-frame clones here, not all; method: immunoSEQ multiplex PCR. The sample consists of 2 million to 2.5 million clones, approximately 96% of them appearing once. Sequenced: naive CD4+ T cells sorted from blood. Sample subset: CD45RA+ positively selected. These receptors were collected from a man younger than 35 in good health.

V gene TRBV5-1 combines with J gene TRBJ1-1; weak D call: TRBD1 (6 bases). Trimming pared 4 bases from V and 7 bases from J, leaving 17 bases between. Germline V gene data show CDR1 as SGHRS and CDR2 as YFSETQ. CDR3 length equals 14 residues. The CDR3 DNA reads as TGCGCCAGCAGCCAGGGACGGGGGGCAGTTGAAGCTTTCTTT. As protein: CASSQGRGAVEAFF. The full variable domain, its missing parts supplied by reference TRBV5-1 and TRBJ1-1, is KAGVTQTPRYLIKTRGQQVTLSCSPISGHRSVSWYQQTPGQGLQFLFEYFSETQRNKGNFPGRFSGRQFSNSRSEMNVSTLELGDSALYLCASSQGRGAVEAFFGQGTRLTVV.

The chain couples TRBV2 to TRBJ1-4, with no clear D. The CDR3 has 16 residues. Germline CDR1 and CDR2: SNHLY and FYNNEI. The V gene lost 1 base and the J gene lost 8 bases, with 17 bases spanning the gap. In DNA, the CDR3 is TGTGCCAGCAGTGAAGGCGCCGGGAGTGTTGGGGAAAAACTGTTTTTT. It yields the protein CASSEGAGSVGEKLFF.

The chain recombines TRBV19 with TRBJ1-2; tentative D call: TRBD1 (6 bases). The CDR3 consists of 15 residues. V was pared by 7 bases and J by 2 bases, with 17 bases between. CDR1 is LNHDA, CDR2 SQIVND, per germline (reference sequence). The CDR3 DNA reads as TGTGCCAGTACCTATGGGGGCGATTTGAACTATGGCTACACCTTC. It encodes CASTYGGDLNYGYTF. Full variable domain (outside the CDR3, taken from reference TRBV19 and TRBJ1-2): DGGITQSPKYLFRKEGQNVTLSCEQNLNHDAMYWYRQDPGQGLRLIYYSQIVNDFQKGDIAEGYSVSREKKESFPLTVTSAQKNPTAFYLCASTYGGDLNYGYTFGSGTRLTVV.

This rearrangement joins TRBV7-3 to TRBJ2-1, with 8 bases fitting TRBD1. V was clipped by 1 base and J by 6 bases; unmatched bases: 8. CDR1 is SGHTA and CDR2 is FQGTGA in the germline V gene. The CDR3 is made up of 16 amino acids. Here the CDR3 DNA reads TGTGCCAGCAGCTTAAGGGGGACAGGATCGGCCAATGAGCAGTTCTTC. Translating gives CASSLRGTGSANEQFF.

Turning to this clone: Other DNA variants within this sample encode the same CDR3. The chain links TRBV5-4 to TRBJ1-2; 7 bases match TRBD1. V was clipped by 2 bases and J by 2 bases; unmatched bases: 3. The CDR3 runs to 14 residues. Germline values: CDR1 SGHNT, CDR2 YYREEE (reference sequence). The CDR3 is CASSLQGTNYGYTF. The CDR3 DNA follows: TGTGCCAGCAGCTTACAGGGGACGAACTATGGCTACACCTTC.

This rearrangement joins TRBV29-1 to TRBJ2-5, with D hard to call. There are 13 residues in the CDR3. Germline V gives CDR1 SQVTM, CDR2 ANQGSEA. With 2 bases removed from V and 2 bases from J, the gap between germline ends came to 9 bases. In DNA form, the CDR3 reads TGCAGCGTTGAATTCGGCCCACAAGAGACCCAGTACTTC. It codes for CSVEFGPQETQYF.

The CDR3 coding sequence is TGTGCCTGGAGTGTACGACCCGTGGGAAGGGAGACCCAGTACTTC. Amino acid sequence: CAWSVRPVGRETQYF. The chain is built from TRBV30 and TRBJ2-5; D ambiguous. V lost 0 bases, J lost 5 bases, and 16 bases lay in between. Germline V gene data show CDR1 as GTSNPN and CDR2 as SVGIG (reference sequence). This CDR3 spans 15 amino acids.

The V gene is TRBV28, the J gene TRBJ2-3; 8 nucleotides line up with TRBD1. This CDR3 contains 17 residues. In germline, CDR1 is MDHEN, CDR2 SYDVKM. The ends lost 6 bases at V and 1 base at J; junction bases unmatched: 12. The CDR3 sequence: CASSPTRTGSGTDTQYF. The CDR3 DNA reads TGTGCCAGCAGCCCTACCCGGACAGGGTCGGGCACAGATACGCAGTATTTT.

V usage is TRBV2 and J usage is TRBJ1-3; D gene uncertain. Deletions cut 4 bases from V and 0 bases from J, with 7 bases between. The CDR3 is made up of 14 amino acids. CDR1 is SNHLY and CDR2 is FYNNEI in the germline V gene. The CDR3 is CASSGSSSGNTIYF. DNA of the CDR3: TGTGCCAGCAGTGGGAGTAGCTCTGGAAACACCATATATTTT. The whole variable domain, filled in from reference TRBV2 and TRBJ1-3, reads EPEVTQTPSHQVTQMGQEVILRCVPISNHLYFYWYRQILGQKVEFLVSFYNNEISEKSEIFDDQFSVERPDGSNFTLKIRSTKLEDSAMYFCASSGSSSGNTIYFGEGSWLTVV.

This chain joins TRBV6-1 and TRBJ2-3; 10 bases map to TRBD1. V trimming: 7 bases; J trimming: 4 bases; junction bases outside the gene matches: 8. Germline-derived CDR1 and CDR2 are MNHNS and SASEGT. The CDR3 runs to 15 residues. This CDR3 is CASIPDRGPADTQYF. CDR3 sequence (DNA): TGTGCCAGCATCCCCGACAGGGGGCCAGCAGATACGCAGTATTTT.

The chain links TRBV9 to TRBJ2-5; D not resolved. From germline, CDR1 is SGDLS and CDR2 YYNGEE. The CDR3 is 14 residues long. V was cut by 3 bases and J by 3 bases, with 12 bases left in between. Written as DNA, the CDR3 is TGTGCCAGCAGCGGCCAGATCTGGGAAGAGACCCAGTACTTC. This sequence encodes CASSGQIWEETQYF.

Comments on this clone: Different DNA sequences within this sample yield the same CDR3. The rearrangement joins TRBV19 to TRBJ2-2; no firm D call. Germline V gives CDR1 LNHDA, CDR2 SQIVND (reference sequence). This CDR3 is 15 amino acids long. Trimming removed 3 bases at V and 2 bases at J, with 10 bases between. In DNA form, the CDR3 reads TGTGCCAGTAGTATTGGCGCAAGAAACACCGGGGAGCTGTTTTTT. Its translation: CASSIGARNTGELFF.

This sequence joins TRBV2 and TRBJ1-1; tentatively, D is TRBD1 (6 bases). The CDR3 runs 14 residues. Trimming shortened V by 4 bases and J by 6 bases, and 15 bases separated the two germline ends. The germline CDR1 and CDR2 sequences are SNHLY and FYNNEI. Here the CDR3 DNA reads TGTGCCAGCAGTGTGGAACAGGGAGTCGCTGAAGCTTTCTTT. Residues: CASSVEQGVAEAFF. Using reference TRBV2 and TRBJ1-1 for the parts outside the CDR3, the full variable domain is EPEVTQTPSHQVTQMGQEVILRCVPISNHLYFYWYRQILGQKVEFLVSFYNNEISEKSEIFDDQFSVERPDGSNFTLKIRSTKLEDSAMYFCASSVEQGVAEAFFGQGTRLTVV.

J is TRBJ1-1 and V is TRBV29-1; no clear D gene. Germline CDR1 SQVTM, CDR2 ANQGSEA. This CDR3 comprises 13 residues. Between the trimmed V and J ends, which lost 5 bases and 1 base, there was a span of 11 bases. In DNA, the CDR3 is TGCAGCGTTACTTGGGTGAAGAACACTGAAGCTTTCTTT. It specifies CSVTWVKNTEAFF.

As to this clone: The sample carries other DNA sequences with the same CDR3. The V gene is TRBV9, the J gene TRBJ1-1; TRBD1 is a possible D gene (5 bases). Trimming removed 0 bases from V and 3 bases from J, with 9 bases in between. CDR3 length: 14 residues. Looked up from germline, CDR1 is SGDLS and CDR2 is YYNGEE. CDR3 DNA sequence: TGTGCCAGCAGCGTAGCTCCGACAGACACTGAAGCTTTCTTT. Protein product: CASSVAPTDTEAFF.

The rearrangement links TRBV10-3 to TRBJ1-2; D gene ambiguous. Trimming cost V 7 bases and J 6 bases, with 15 bases left between them. The length of the CDR3 is 13 residues. CDR1 is ENHRY, CDR2 SYGVKD, per germline. In DNA form, the CDR3 reads TGTGCCATCACCATGGACCCCGCAAATGGCTACACCTTC. Translating gives CAITMDPANGYTF.

Comment on this clone: This sample also contains other DNA sequences that code for the same CDR3. The V call is TRBV28, the J call TRBJ1-1; D may be TRBD1 (5 bases). Per germline, CDR1 MDHEN and CDR2 SYDVKM. The CDR3 consists of 13 residues. Trimming removed 3 bases from V and 1 base from J, with 6 bases in between. CDR3 protein: CASSFGANTEAFF. The CDR3, as DNA: TGTGCCAGCAGTTTCGGGGCGAACACTGAAGCTTTCTTT.

The V call is TRBV9, the J call TRBJ2-3, with 13 positions matching TRBD2. J gave up 2 bases and V 3 bases, and 6 bases lay outside the gene matches. Germline V CDR1 and CDR2: SGDLS, YYNGEE. The CDR3 covers 17 residues. CDR3 sequence (DNA): TGTGCCAGCAGCGCCGGGACTAGCGGGACTCTCACAGATACGCAGTATTTT. Translation: CASSAGTSGTLTDTQYF.

This clone was observed a few times. Within the sample, other DNA sequences also encode this same CDR3. The genes are TRBV7-2 and TRBJ2-7, with 8 bases fitting TRBD1. This CDR3 region has 13 residues. V shed 5 bases and J 1 base; nucleotides not matched to a gene: 1. The germline gives CDR1 SGHTA, CDR2 FQGNSA. CDR3 coding DNA: TGTGCCAGCAGCCGGGACAGGTCCTACGAGCAGTACTTC. It yields the protein CASSRDRSYEQYF. Drawing the rest from reference TRBV7-2 and TRBJ2-7, the complete variable domain is GAGVSQSPSNKVTEKGKDVELRCDPISGHTALYWYRQSLGQGLEFLIYFQGNSAPDKSGLPSDRFSAERTGGSVSTLTIQRTQQEDSAVYLCASSRDRSYEQYFGPGTRLTVT.

This clone came up once. The V gene is TRBV4-2, the J gene TRBJ1-1; the D is unclear. Germline CDR1 is LGHNA and CDR2 is YNFKEQ. This CDR3 region has 14 residues. V was cut by 1 base and J by 1 base, with 7 bases left in between. The CDR3 sequence: CASSQAGPNTEAFF. In nucleotides, the CDR3 is TGTGCCAGCAGCCAAGCAGGACCGAACACTGAAGCTTTCTTT.

In DNA form, the CDR3 reads TGTGCCAGCAGCTTGGGGGGGGAAGCTTTCTTT. Amino acid sequence: CASSLGGEAFF. The rearrangement links TRBV5-4 to TRBJ1-1; tentatively, D is TRBD1 (5 bases). Trimming shortened V by 0 bases and J by 8 bases, and 5 bases separated the two germline ends. CDR3 length: 11 amino acids. Looked up from germline, CDR1 is SGHNT and CDR2 is YYREEE (reference sequence).